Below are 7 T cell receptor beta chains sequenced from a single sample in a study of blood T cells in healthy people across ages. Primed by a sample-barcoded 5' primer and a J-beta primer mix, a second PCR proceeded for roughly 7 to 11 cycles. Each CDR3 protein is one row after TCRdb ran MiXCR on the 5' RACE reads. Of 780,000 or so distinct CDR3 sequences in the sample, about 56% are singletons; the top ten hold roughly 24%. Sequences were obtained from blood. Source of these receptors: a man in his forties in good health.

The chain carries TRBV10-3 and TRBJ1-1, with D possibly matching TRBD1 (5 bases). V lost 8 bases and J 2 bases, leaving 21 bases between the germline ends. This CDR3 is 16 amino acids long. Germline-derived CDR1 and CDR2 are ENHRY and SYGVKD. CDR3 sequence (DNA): TGTGCCATCCAAGTACCGGGACCCTCGGGAAACACTGAAGCTTTCTTT. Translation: CAIQVPGPSGNTEAFF.

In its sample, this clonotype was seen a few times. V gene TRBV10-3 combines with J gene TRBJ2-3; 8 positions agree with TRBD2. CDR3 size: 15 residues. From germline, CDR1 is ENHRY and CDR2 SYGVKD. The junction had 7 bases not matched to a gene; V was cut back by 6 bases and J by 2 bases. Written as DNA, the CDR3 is TGTGCCATCAGCCATACTAGCGGTAACACAGATACGCAGTATTTT. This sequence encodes CAISHTSGNTDTQYF.

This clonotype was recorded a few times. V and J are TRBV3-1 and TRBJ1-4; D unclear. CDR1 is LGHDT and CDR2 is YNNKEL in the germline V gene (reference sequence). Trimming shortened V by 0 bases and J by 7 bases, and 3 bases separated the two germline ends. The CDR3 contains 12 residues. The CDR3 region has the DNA TGTGCCAGCAGCCAAGATGGTGAAAAACTGTTTTTT. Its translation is CASSQDGEKLFF.

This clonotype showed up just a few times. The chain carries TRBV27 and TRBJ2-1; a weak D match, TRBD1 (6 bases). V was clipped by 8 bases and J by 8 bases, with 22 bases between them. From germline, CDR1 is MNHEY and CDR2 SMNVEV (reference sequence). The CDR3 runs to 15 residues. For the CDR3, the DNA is TGTGCCAGCGGCGACCCGAGTCAGGGGATTGATGAGCAGTTCTTC. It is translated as CASGDPSQGIDEQFF.

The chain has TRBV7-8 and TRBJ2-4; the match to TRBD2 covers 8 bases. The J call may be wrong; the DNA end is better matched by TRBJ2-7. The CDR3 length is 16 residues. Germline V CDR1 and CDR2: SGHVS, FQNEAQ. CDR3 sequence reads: CASSLASGTLPYEQYF. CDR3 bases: TGTGCCAGCAGCTTAGCTAGCGGGACCCTACCTTACGAGCAGTACTTC.

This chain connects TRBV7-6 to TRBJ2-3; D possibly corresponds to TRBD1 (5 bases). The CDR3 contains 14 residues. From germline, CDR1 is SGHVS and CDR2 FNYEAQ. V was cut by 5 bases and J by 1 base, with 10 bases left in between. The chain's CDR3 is CASSVQTGTDTQYF. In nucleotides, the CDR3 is TGTGCCAGCAGCGTCCAGACAGGCACAGATACGCAGTATTTT.

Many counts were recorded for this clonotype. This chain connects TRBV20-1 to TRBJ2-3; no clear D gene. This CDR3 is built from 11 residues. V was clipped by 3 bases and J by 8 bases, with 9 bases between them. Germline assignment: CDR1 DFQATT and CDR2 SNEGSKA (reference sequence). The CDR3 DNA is TGCAGTGCTAGGTCTGCTGGTACGCAGTATTTT. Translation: CSARSAGTQYF.